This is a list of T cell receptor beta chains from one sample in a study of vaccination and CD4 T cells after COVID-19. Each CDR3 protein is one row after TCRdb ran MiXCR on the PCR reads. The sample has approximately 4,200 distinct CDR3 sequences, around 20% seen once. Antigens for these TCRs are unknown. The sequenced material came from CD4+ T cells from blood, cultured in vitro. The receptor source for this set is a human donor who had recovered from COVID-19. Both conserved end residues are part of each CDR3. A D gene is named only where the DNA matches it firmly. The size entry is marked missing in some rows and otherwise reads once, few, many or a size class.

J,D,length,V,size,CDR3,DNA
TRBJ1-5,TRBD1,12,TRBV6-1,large,CASSEPPTGNHF,TGTGCCAGCAGTGAACCTCCGACAGGGAACCATTTT
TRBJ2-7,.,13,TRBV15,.,CATAKAGAYEQYF,TGTGCCACCGCCAAAGCAGGAGCCTACGAGCAGTACTTC
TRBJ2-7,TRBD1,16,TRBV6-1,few,CASSMGGGQGAGEQYF,TGTGCCAGCAGCATGGGGGGGGGACAGGGGGCAGGTGAGCAGTACTTC
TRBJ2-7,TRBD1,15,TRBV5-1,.,CASSLGDRGSYEQYF,TGCGCCAGCAGCTTGGGGGACAGGGGCTCCTACGAGCAGTACTTC
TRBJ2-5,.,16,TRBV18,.,CASSPQGTAWGETQYF,TGTGCCAGCTCACCACAGGGGACGGCCTGGGGGGAGACCCAGTACTTC
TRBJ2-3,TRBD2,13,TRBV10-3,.,CAIAVVGGDTQYF,TGTGCCATCGCCGTAGTGGGGGGGGATACGCAGTATTTT
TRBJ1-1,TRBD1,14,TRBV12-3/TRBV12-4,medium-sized,CASSGQAWSTEAFF,TGTGCCAGCAGTGGACAGGCATGGTCCACTGAAGCTTTCTTT
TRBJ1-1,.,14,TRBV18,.,CASSPPTVNTEAFF,TGTGCCAGCTCACCACCGACGGTGAACACTGAAGCTTTCTTT
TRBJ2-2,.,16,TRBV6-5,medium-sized,CASSYNRGTRGGELFF,TGTGCCAGCAGTTACAACAGGGGAACGCGGGGCGGGGAGCTGTTTTTT
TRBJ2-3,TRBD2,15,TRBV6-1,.,CASRPGGAYGDTQYF,TGTGCCAGCAGACCCGGGGGGGCCTACGGAGATACGCAGTATTTT
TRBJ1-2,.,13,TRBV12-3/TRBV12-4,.,CASRSTSNYGYTF,TGTGCCAGCAGGTCGACATCTAACTATGGCTACACCTTC
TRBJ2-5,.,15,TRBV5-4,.,CASSLQGPKQETQYF,TGTGCCAGCAGCCTCCAAGGTCCGAAACAAGAGACCCAGTACTTC
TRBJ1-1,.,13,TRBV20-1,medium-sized,CSAFRVQNTEAFF,TGCAGTGCCTTCAGGGTACAGAACACTGAAGCTTTCTTT
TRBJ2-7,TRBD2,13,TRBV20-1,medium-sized,CSAPSGGLYEQYF,TGCAGTGCCCCCAGCGGGGGGCTTTACGAGCAGTACTTC
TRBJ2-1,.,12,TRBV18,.,CASSPTGVEPFF,TGTGCCAGCTCACCCACCGGGGTCGAGCCGTTCTTC
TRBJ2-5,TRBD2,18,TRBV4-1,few,CASSQNSGLAGFQETQYF,TGCGCCAGCAGCCAAAATTCGGGACTAGCGGGGTTTCAAGAGACCCAGTACTTC
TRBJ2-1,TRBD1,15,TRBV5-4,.,CASRQDRGTRLEQFF,TGTGCCAGCAGACAAGACAGGGGAACGCGGCTTGAGCAGTTCTTC
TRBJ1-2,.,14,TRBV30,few,CAWSLGEGDYGYTF,TGTGCCTGGAGTTTGGGGGAGGGAGACTATGGCTACACCTTC
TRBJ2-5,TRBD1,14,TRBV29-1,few,CSVGLGQGEETQYF,TGCAGCGTTGGACTTGGACAGGGGGAAGAGACCCAGTACTTC
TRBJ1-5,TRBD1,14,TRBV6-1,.,CASGTTGAIQPQHF,TGTGCCAGCGGGACGACAGGGGCGATTCAGCCCCAGCATTTT
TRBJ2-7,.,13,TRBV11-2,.,CASSLVGRAEQYF,TGTGCCAGCAGCTTAGTTGGCAGGGCAGAGCAGTACTTC
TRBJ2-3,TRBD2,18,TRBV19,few,CASISTSGGVLTTDTQYF,TGTGCCAGTATTTCGACTAGCGGGGGTGTACTCACCACAGATACGCAGTATTTT
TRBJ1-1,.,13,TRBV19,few,CASSPGTYTEAFF,TGTGCCAGTAGTCCAGGGACTTACACTGAAGCTTTCTTT
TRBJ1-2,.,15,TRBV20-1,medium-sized,CSARPTGTVNYGYTF,TGCAGTGCTAGACCCACCGGGACCGTGAACTATGGCTACACCTTC
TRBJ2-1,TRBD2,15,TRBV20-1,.,CSARAGTSGHNEQFF,TGCAGTGCTAGAGCTGGTACTAGCGGGCACAATGAGCAGTTCTTC
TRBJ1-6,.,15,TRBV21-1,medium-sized,CASSKHSSYNSPLHF,TGTGCCAGCAGCAAGCATAGCTCCTATAATTCACCCCTCCACTTT
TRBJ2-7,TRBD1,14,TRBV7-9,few,CASSPRDRGYEQYF,TGTGCCAGCAGCCCCCGGGACAGGGGTTACGAGCAGTACTTC
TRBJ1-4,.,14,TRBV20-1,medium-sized,CSALVSPNYEKLFF,TGCAGTGCTCTAGTCTCTCCTAACTATGAAAAACTGTTTTTT
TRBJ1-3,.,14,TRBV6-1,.,CASRTDRSGNTIYF,TGTGCCAGCAGGACGGACAGAAGTGGAAACACCATATATTTT
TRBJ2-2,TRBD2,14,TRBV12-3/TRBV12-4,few,CASRSSGGTGELFF,TGTGCCAGCAGGTCTAGCGGTGGGACCGGGGAGCTGTTTTTT
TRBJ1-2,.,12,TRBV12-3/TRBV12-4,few,CASSSGAYGYTF,TGTGCCAGCAGTTCAGGGGCATATGGCTACACCTTC
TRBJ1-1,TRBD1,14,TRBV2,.,CASRVDRVGTEAFF,TGTGCCAGCAGGGTGGACAGGGTGGGCACTGAAGCTTTCTTT
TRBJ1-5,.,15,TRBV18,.,CASSPPDSGNQPQHF,TGTGCCAGCTCACCACCGGATTCGGGCAATCAGCCCCAGCATTTT
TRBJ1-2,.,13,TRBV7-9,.,CASSLDIQHGYTF,TGTGCCAGCAGCTTAGACATTCAACATGGCTACACCTTC
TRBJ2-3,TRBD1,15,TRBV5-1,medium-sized,CASSLGDRARDTQYF,TGCGCCAGCAGCTTGGGGGACAGGGCGCGGGATACGCAGTATTTT
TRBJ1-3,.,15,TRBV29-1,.,CSVVLGQGRRNTIYF,TGCAGCGTTGTGTTGGGGCAGGGGCGAAGAAACACCATATATTTT
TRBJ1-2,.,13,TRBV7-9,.,CASSRNGVYGYTF,TGTGCCAGCAGCCGAAACGGGGTCTATGGCTACACCTTC
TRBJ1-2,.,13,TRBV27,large,CASSFGPNYGYTF,TGTGCCAGCAGTTTCGGGCCAAACTATGGCTACACCTTC
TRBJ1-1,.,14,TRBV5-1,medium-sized,CASSLASRGTEAFF,TGCGCCAGCAGCTTGGCCAGTCGGGGGACTGAAGCTTTCTTT
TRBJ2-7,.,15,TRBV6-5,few,CASSLLSGLPYEQYF,TGTGCCAGCAGCTTACTCTCCGGGCTACCCTACGAGCAGTACTTC
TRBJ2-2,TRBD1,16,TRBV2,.,CASSIQGVKNTGELFF,TGTGCCAGCAGCATACAGGGGGTCAAGAACACCGGGGAGCTGTTTTTT
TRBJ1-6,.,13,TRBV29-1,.,CSVGGSNNSPLHF,TGCAGCGTTGGAGGCAGTAATAATTCACCCCTCCACTTT
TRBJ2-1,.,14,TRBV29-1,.,CSVARQVSYNEQFF,TGCAGCGTTGCTCGGCAGGTGTCCTACAATGAGCAGTTCTTC
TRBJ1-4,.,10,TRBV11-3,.,CASSPEKLFF,TGTGCCAGCAGCCCTGAAAAACTGTTTTTT
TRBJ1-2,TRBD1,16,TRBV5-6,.,CASSSNRGTGAYGYTF,TGTGCCAGCAGTTCGAACCGCGGGACAGGGGCCTATGGCTACACCTTC
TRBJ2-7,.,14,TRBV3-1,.,CASSGGGGSYEQYF,TGTGCCAGCAGCGGTGGGGGCGGGTCCTACGAGCAGTACTTC
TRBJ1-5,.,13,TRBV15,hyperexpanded,CATSRKGNQPQHF,TGTGCCACCAGCAGGAAAGGCAATCAGCCCCAGCATTTT
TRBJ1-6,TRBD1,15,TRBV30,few,CAWRVWGQGSSPLHF,TGTGCCTGGAGGGTCTGGGGACAGGGGAGTTCACCCCTCCACTTT
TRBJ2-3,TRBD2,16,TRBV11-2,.,CASSPPGGGPTDTQYF,TGTGCCAGCAGCCCGCCCGGGGGGGGCCCCACAGATACGCAGTATTTT
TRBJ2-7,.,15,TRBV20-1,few,CSARDSTPSSYEQYF,TGCAGTGCTAGAGATTCAACTCCGAGCTCCTACGAGCAGTACTTC
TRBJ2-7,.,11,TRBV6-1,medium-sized,CASSEVGEQYF,TGTGCCAGCAGTGAAGTTGGCGAGCAGTACTTC
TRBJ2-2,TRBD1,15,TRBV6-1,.,CASRSGQGDTGELFF,TGTGCCAGCCGATCGGGACAGGGGGACACCGGGGAGCTGTTTTTT
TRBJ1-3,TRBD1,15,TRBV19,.,CASAQGGSSGNTIYF,TGTGCCAGTGCTCAGGGGGGTAGCTCTGGAAACACCATATATTTT
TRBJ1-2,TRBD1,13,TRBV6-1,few,CASRATGGYGYTF,TGTGCCAGCAGAGCCACAGGGGGCTATGGCTACACCTTC
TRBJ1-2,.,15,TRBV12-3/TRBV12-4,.,CASRSGGTTAYGYTF,TGTGCCAGCAGGTCGGGAGGGACAACAGCCTATGGCTACACCTTC